The clone carrying this T cell receptor beta chain was seen ten or more times. Its antigen is unidentified. Samples came from axillary lymph nodes draining the breast cancer. The data originate from a study of breast tumors, draining lymph nodes, adjacent tissues. One entry per CDR3 protein results from TCRdb running MiXCR on the multiplex PCR reads. Of about 300,000 distinct CDR3 sequences in the sample, around 30% are singletons; the top ten hold 0.85% to 1.2%. Notes on the study in general: The data were judged consistent with most tumor T cells coming from lymph node and expanding in tumor. Compared with basal-like, luminal-like tumors shared significantly more repertoire with nontumor tissue. Tumors had less TCR diversity than lymph nodes, more than nontumor tissue.

The source of this sequence is a female donor with breast cancer. Some clones in this sample may be carry-over from other donors' samples. Material for sequencing was axillary lymph node tissue.

The CDR3 DNA reads as TGTGCCAGCAGCTTGGAAGTTTTCACGATCACCGGGGAGCTGTTTTTT. Protein product: CASSLEVFTITGELFF. The chain links TRBV5-5 to TRBJ2-2, with D hard to call. With 0 bases removed from V and 4 bases from J, the gap between germline ends came to 13 bases. CDR1 is SGHKS and CDR2 is YYEKEE in the germline V gene (reference sequence). There are 16 residues in the CDR3.